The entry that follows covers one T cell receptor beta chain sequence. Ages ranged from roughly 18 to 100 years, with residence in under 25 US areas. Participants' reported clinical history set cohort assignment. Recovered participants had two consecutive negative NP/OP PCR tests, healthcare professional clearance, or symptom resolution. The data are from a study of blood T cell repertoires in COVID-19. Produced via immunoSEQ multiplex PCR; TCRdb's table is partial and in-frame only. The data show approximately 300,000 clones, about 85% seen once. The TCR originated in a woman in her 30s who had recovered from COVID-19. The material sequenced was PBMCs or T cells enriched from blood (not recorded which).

The CDR3: CASSLVGSDYGYTF. CDR3 nucleotide sequence: TGCGCCAGCAGCTTGGTGGGGAGCGACTATGGCTACACCTTC. V gene TRBV5-1 combines with J gene TRBJ1-2; D is ambiguous. V dropped 0 bases and J dropped 3 bases, with 9 bases sitting between them. In germline, CDR1 is SGHRS, CDR2 YFSETQ. The CDR3 runs to 14 residues.